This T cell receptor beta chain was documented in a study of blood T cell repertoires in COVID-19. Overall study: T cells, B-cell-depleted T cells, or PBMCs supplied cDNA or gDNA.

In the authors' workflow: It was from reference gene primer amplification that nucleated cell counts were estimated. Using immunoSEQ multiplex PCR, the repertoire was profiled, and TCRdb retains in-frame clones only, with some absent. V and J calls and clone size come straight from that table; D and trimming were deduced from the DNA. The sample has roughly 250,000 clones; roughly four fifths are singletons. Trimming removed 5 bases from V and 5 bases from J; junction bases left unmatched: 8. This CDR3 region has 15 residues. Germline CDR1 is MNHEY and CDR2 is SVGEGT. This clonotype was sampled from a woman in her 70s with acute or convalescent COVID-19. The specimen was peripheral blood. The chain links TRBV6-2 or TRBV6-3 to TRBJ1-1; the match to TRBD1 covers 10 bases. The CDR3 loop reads CASSRRQGAFTEAFF. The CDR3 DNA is TGTGCCAGCAGTCGCAGACAGGGGGCGTTTACTGAAGCTTTCTTT.